This T cell receptor beta chain was observed in a study of T cell responses to AZD1222 COVID-19 vaccine. Notes on this clone: Its antigen is currently unknown.

Findings and limits, study-wide: White British ancestry dominated among donors, who included more females, and clonal diversity was possibly underestimated.

Data came from immunoSEQ multiplex PCR; TCRdb stores just in-frame clones and leaves some out. Here the sample spans some 60,000 clones, 70% to 90% being singletons. This CDR3 has 13 residues. The germline gives CDR1 MNHEY, CDR2 SMNVEV (reference sequence). The V and J ends lost 7 bases and 5 bases respectively, with 15 bases between them. This sample comprised peripheral blood, obtained 28 days after the second AZD1222 dose. The sequence was collected from an adult who received the AZD1222 COVID-19 vaccine. V is TRBV27 and J is TRBJ2-7; a possible D gene is TRBD2 (6 bases). The CDR3 DNA reads as TGTGCCAGCACCCCGACTAGTTCCGACGAGCAGTACTTC. Amino acids: CASTPTSSDEQYF.